A single T cell receptor (beta chain) is shown here with its context. No antigen is known for it. This record belongs to a study of T cell responses to AZD1222 COVID-19 vaccine. Germline CDR1 and CDR2: MNHEY and SVGAGI. Trimming pared 6 bases from V and 8 bases from J, leaving 8 bases between. There are 11 residues in the CDR3. Study-level points and caveats: Females made up more of the donors, who were largely white British, and clonal diversity may have come out too low. Increased Spike-specific TCR breadth and depth were observed after two AZD1222 doses. Only five to seven individuals given AZD1222 were seropositive at baseline.

This table comes from immunoSEQ multiplex PCR, and its TCRdb copy is limited to in-frame clones, with some not included. Found here are approximately 98,000 clones, 86% of them singletons; the top ten hold about 3.5%. The source material was peripheral blood, sampled on day 0 of AZD1222 vaccination. The chain carries TRBV6-5 and TRBJ2-1; unclear D gene. The source is an adult in good health. CDR3 in DNA: TGTGCCAGCAGGGAGTACCATGAGCAGTTCTTC. Protein: CASREYHEQFF.